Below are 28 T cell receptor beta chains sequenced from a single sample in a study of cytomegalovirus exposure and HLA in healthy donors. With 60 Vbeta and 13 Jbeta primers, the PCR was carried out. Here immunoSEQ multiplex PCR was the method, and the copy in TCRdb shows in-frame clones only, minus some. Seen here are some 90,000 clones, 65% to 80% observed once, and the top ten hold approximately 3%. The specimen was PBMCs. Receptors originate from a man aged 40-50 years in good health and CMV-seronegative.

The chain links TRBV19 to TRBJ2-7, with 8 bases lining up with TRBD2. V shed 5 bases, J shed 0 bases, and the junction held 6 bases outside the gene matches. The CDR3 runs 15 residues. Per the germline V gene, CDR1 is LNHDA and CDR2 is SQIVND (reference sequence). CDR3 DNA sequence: TGTGCCAGTAGTTTTAGCGGGGAAAGCTCCTACGAGCAGTACTTC. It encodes CASSFSGESSYEQYF. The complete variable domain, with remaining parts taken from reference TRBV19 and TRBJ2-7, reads DGGITQSPKYLFRKEGQNVTLSCEQNLNHDAMYWYRQDPGQGLRLIYYSQIVNDFQKGDIAEGYSVSREKKESFPLTVTSAQKNPTAFYLCASSFSGESSYEQYFGPGTRLTVT.

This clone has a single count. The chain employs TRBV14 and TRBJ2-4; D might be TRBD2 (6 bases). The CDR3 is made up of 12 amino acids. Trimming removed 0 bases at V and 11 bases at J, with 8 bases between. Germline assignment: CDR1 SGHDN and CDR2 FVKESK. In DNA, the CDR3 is TGTGCCAGCAGCCAAGATCGGAGGGTTCAGTACTTC. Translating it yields CASSQDRRVQYF.

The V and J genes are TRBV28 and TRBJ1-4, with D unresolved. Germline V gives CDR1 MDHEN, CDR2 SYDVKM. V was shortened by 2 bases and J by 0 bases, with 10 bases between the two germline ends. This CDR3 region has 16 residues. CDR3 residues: CASSLVRLTTNEKLFF. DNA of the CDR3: TGTGCCAGCAGTTTAGTCAGACTTACAACTAATGAAAAACTGTTTTTT.

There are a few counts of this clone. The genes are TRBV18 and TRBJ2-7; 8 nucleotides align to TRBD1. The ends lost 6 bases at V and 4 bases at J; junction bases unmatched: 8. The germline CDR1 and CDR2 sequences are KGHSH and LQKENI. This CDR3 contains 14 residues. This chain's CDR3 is CASSSGQAIYEQYF. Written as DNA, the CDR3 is TGTGCCAGCTCCTCGGGACAGGCAATATACGAGCAGTACTTC.

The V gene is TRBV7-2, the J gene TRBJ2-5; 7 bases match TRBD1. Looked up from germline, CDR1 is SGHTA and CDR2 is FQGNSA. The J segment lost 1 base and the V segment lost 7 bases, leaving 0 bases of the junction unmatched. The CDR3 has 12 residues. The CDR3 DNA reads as TGTGCCAGCAACAGGGGCCAAGAGACCCAGTACTTC. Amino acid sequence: CASNRGQETQYF.

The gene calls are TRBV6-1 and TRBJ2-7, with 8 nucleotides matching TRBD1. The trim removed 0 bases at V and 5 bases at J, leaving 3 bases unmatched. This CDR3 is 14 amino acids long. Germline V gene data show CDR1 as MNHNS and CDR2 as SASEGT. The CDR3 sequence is CASSEADRAHEQYF. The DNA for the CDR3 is TGTGCCAGCAGTGAAGCGGACAGGGCCCACGAGCAGTACTTC.

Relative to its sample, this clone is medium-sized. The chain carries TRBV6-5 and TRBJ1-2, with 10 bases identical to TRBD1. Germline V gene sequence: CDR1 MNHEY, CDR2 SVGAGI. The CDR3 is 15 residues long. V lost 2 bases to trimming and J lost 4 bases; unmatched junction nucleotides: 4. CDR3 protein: CASSYRGQGRYGYTF. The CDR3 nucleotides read TGTGCCAGCAGTTACCGGGGACAGGGGCGCTATGGCTACACCTTC.

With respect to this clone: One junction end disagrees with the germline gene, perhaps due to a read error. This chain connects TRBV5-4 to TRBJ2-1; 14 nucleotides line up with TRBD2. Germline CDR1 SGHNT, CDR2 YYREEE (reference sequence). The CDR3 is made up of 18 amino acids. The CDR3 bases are TGTGCCAGCACCTTGGGGACTAGCGGGGGTAGAGCCTACAATGAGCAGTTCTTC. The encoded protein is CASTLGTSGGRAYNEQFF.

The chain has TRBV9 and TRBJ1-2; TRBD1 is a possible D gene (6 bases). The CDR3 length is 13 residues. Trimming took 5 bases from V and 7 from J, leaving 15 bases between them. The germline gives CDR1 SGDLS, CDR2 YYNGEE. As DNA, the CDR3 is TGTGCCAGCAGTCTCTTGAGGGGGTTTGGCTACACCTTC. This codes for CASSLLRGFGYTF.

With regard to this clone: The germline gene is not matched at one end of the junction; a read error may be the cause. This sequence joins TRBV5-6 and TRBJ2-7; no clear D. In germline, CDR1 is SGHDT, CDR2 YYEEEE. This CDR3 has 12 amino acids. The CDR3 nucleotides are TGTGCCAGCAGCGTTTCCTGGTACGGGCAGTACTTC. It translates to CASSVSWYGQYF.

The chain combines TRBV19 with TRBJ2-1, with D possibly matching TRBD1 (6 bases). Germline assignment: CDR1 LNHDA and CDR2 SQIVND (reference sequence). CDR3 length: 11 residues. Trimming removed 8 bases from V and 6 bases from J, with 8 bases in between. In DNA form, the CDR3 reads TGTGCCAGTGGGACAACCAATGAGCAGTTCTTC. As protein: CASGTTNEQFF.

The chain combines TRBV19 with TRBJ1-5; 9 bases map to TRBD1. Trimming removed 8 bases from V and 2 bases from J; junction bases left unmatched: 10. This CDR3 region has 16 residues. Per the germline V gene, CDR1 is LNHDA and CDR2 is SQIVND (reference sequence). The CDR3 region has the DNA TGTGCCAGTGGAATCCGGGGACAGGGCCGCAATCAGCCCCAGCATTTT. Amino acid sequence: CASGIRGQGRNQPQHF.

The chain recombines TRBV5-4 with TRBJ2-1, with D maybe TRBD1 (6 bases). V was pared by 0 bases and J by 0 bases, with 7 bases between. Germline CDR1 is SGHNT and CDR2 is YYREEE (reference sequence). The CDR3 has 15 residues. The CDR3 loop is CASSLVGGSYNEQFF. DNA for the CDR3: TGTGCCAGCAGCTTGGTAGGGGGCTCCTACAATGAGCAGTTCTTC.

The CDR3 sequence: CASLKTGANTEAFF. The CDR3 region has the DNA TGTGCCAGCTTGAAGACAGGGGCGAACACTGAAGCTTTCTTT. The J gene is TRBJ1-1, the V gene TRBV2; 8 nucleotides line up with TRBD1. V shed 8 bases, J shed 1 base, and the junction held 6 bases outside the gene matches. The CDR3 totals 14 residues. The germline V gene encodes CDR1 SNHLY and CDR2 FYNNEI.

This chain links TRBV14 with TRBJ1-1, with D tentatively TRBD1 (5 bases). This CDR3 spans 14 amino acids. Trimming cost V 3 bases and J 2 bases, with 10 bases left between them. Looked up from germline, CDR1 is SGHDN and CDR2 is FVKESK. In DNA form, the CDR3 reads TGTGCCAGCAGCCACTGGCAGGGTAACACTGAAGCTTTCTTT. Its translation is CASSHWQGNTEAFF.

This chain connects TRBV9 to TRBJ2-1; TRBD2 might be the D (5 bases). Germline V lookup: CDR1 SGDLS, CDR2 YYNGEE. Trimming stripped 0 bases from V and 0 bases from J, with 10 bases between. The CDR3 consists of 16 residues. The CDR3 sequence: CASSVGWSGSYNEQFF. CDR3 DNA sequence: TGTGCCAGCAGCGTAGGTTGGAGCGGCTCCTACAATGAGCAGTTCTTC.

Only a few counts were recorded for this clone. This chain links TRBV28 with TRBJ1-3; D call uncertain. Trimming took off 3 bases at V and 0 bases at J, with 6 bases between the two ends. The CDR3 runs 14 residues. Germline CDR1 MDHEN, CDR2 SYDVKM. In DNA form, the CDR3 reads TGTGCCAGCAGTTTTGTGAGCTCTGGAAACACCATATATTTT. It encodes CASSFVSSGNTIYF.

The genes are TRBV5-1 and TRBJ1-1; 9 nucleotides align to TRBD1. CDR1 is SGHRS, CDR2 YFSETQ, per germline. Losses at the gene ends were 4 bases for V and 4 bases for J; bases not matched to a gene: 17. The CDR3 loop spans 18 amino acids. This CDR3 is CASSQVEGQGWFVTEAFF. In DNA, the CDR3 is TGCGCCAGCAGCCAAGTCGAGGGACAGGGATGGTTTGTCACTGAAGCTTTCTTT.

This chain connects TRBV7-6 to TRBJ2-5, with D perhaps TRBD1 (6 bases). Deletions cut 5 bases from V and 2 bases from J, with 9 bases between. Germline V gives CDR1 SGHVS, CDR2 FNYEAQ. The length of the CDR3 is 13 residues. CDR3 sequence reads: CASSLGQQETQYF. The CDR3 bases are TGTGCCAGCAGCCTAGGACAGCAAGAGACCCAGTACTTC. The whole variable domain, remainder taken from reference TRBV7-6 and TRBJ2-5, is GAGVSQSPRYKVTKRGQDVALRCDPISGHVSLYWYRQALGQGPEFLTYFNYEAQQDKSGLPNDRFSAERPEGSISTLTIQRTEQRDSAMYRCASSLGQQETQYFGPGTRLLVL.

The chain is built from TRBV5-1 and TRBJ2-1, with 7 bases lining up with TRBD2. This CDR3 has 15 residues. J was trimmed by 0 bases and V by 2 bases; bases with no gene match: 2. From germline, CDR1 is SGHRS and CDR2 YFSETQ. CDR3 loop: CASSFGLDSYNEQFF. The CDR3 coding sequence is TGCGCCAGCAGCTTCGGACTAGACTCCTACAATGAGCAGTTCTTC. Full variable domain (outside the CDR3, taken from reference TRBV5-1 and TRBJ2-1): KAGVTQTPRYLIKTRGQQVTLSCSPISGHRSVSWYQQTPGQGLQFLFEYFSETQRNKGNFPGRFSGRQFSNSRSEMNVSTLELGDSALYLCASSFGLDSYNEQFFGPGTRLTVL.

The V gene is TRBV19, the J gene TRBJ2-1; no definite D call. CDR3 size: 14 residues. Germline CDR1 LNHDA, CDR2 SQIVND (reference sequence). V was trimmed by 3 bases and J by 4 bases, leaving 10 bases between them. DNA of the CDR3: TGTGCCAGTAGTATTCAGACACATTACAATGAGCAGTTCTTC. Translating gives CASSIQTHYNEQFF.

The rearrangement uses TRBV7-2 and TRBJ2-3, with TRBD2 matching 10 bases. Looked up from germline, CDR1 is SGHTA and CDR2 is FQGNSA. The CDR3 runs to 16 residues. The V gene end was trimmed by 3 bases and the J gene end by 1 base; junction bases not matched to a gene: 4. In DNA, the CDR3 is TGTGCCAGCAGCTTTTCTAGCGGGGGCGGCACAGATACGCAGTATTTT. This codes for CASSFSSGGGTDTQYF.

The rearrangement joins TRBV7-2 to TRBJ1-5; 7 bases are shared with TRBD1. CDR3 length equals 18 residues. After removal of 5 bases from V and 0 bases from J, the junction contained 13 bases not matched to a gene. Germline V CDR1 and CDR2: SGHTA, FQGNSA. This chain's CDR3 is CASSLGPGQSYSNQPQHF. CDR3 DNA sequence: TGTGCCAGCAGCCTAGGCCCGGGACAGAGCTATAGCAATCAGCCCCAGCATTTT.

The CDR3 loop reads CASSQDRGTASEQYF. As DNA, the CDR3 is TGCGCCAGCAGCCAAGATCGCGGGACAGCCTCCGAGCAGTACTTC. The rearrangement uses TRBV4-3 and TRBJ2-7; tentatively, D is TRBD1 (7 bases). The germline CDR1 and CDR2 sequences are LGHNA and YSLEER. The germline V and J ends were trimmed by 0 bases and 6 bases, with 15 bases remaining between them. The CDR3 runs 15 residues.

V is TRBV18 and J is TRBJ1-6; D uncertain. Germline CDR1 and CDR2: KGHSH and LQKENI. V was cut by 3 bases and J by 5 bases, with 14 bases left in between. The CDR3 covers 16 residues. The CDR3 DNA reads TGTGCCAGCTCACCCCATCGTGCGGGGAATAATTCACCCCTCCACTTT. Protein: CASSPHRAGNNSPLHF.

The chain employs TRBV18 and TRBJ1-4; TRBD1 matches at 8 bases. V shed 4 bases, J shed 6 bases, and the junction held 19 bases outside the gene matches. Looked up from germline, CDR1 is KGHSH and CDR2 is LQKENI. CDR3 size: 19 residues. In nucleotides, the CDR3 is TGTGCCAGCTCACATTTTACCGGTTTGGGACCGGGACAGGATGAAAAACTGTTTTTT. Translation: CASSHFTGLGPGQDEKLFF. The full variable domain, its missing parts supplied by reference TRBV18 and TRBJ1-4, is NAGVMQNPRHLVRRRGQEARLRCSPMKGHSHVYWYRQLPEEGLKFMVYLQKENIIDESGMPKERFSAEFPKEGPSILRIQQVVRGDSAAYFCASSHFTGLGPGQDEKLFFGSGTQLSVL.

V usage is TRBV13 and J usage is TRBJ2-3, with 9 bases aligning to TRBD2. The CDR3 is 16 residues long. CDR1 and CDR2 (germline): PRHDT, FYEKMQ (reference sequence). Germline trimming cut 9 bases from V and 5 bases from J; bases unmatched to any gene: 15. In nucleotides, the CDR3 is TGTGCCAGTCGGACCCTAGCGGGGACCCGGGTAGATACGCAGTATTTT. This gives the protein CASRTLAGTRVDTQYF.

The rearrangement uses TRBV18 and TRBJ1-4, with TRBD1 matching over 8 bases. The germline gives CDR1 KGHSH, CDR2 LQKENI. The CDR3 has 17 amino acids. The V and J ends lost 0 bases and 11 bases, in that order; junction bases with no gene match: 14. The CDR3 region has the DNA TGTGCCAGCTCACCACCTGTAATGGTACAGGGGGTAGGGAAACTGTTTTTT. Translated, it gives CASSPPVMVQGVGKLFF.